A selection of T cell receptor beta chains follows, all from one sample in a study of T cells after posttransplantation cyclophosphamide. Method: immunoSEQ multiplex PCR; TCRdb's copy keeps in-frame clones and lacks some. The sample shows some 7,100 clones, none of them appearing just once. The sample consisted of PBMCs, taken after an allogeneic stem cell transplant with post-transplant cyclophosphamide. The origin of the receptors is a male patient aged 25-45 years who received an allogeneic stem cell transplant from an unrelated donor, was CMV-positive, and had acute and chronic GVHD. The graft donor may have given rise to some T cells. The CDR3 runs from the conserved cysteine through the conserved F or W. A D gene is named only where the DNA matches it firmly. The size of a clone is reported for some rows only, either as once, few or many, or as a class for expanded clones.

>TRBJ2-7|TRBD1|many|TRBV14
TGTGCCAGCAGCCGAGAGACAGGGGCGTCGTACGAGCAGTACTTC
CASSRETGASYEQYF
>TRBJ1-6|NA|NA|TRBV5-1
TGCGCCAGCAAACAGGGTGAGGATTCACCCCTCCACTTT
CASKQGEDSPLHF
>TRBJ2-7|NA|many|TRBV25-1
TGTGCCAGCAGTGTCGCCGGGACTCGGACATACGAGCAGTACTTC
CASSVAGTRTYEQYF
>TRBJ2-6|NA|medium-sized|TRBV7-9
TGTGCCAGCAGCTTAGACGGTATCTCTGGGGCCAACGTCCTGACTTTC
CASSLDGISGANVLTF
>TRBJ2-5|TRBD1|medium-sized|TRBV29-1
TGCAGCGGTGGGTATGCGGACAGGAGGAGAGAGACCCAGTACTTC
CSGGYADRRRETQYF
>TRBJ2-2|TRBD1|NA|TRBV9
TGTGCCAGCAGTCACGGACAGGGTTACACCGGGGAGCTGTTTTTT
CASSHGQGYTGELFF
>TRBJ1-2|NA|many|TRBV7-9
TGTGCCAGCAGCTTGGACGGACTTAATGGCTACACCTTC
CASSLDGLNGYTF
>TRBJ1-1|TRBD1|many|TRBV10-3
TGTGCCATCAGTACAGGGGGCCTGGTCACTGAAGCTTTCTTT
CAISTGGLVTEAFF
>TRBJ2-2|TRBD1|many|TRBV2
TGTGCCAGCAGCCTACAGGGGGCGAAGAACACCGGGGAGCTGTTTTTT
CASSLQGAKNTGELFF
>TRBJ2-5|NA|many|TRBV4-3
TGCGCCAGCAGCCAATTTCGAGGCTCCCAAGAGACCCAGTACTTC
CASSQFRGSQETQYF
>TRBJ2-7|NA|medium-sized|TRBV10-3
TGTGCCATCAGTGAGCCCCGGACTCAAAGGCAGTACTTC
CAISEPRTQRQYF
>TRBJ2-2|TRBD2|few|TRBV7-9
TGTGCCAGCAAATCGGGTAGCGGGAGGGCCGACGGGGAGCTGTTTTTT
CASKSGSGRADGELFF
>TRBJ2-1|TRBD2|many|TRBV29-1
TGCAGCGTTTGGGGACTAGCGGGAGCGCATGAGCAGTTCTTC
CSVWGLAGAHEQFF
>TRBJ1-1|NA|NA|TRBV19
TGTGCCACCAGTAGGCAGGGATCCACTGAAGCTTTCTTT
CATSRQGSTEAFF
>TRBJ2-1|TRBD2|medium-sized|TRBV7-2
TGTGCCAGCCGGACTAGCGGACAAAACAATGAGCAGTTCTTC
CASRTSGQNNEQFF